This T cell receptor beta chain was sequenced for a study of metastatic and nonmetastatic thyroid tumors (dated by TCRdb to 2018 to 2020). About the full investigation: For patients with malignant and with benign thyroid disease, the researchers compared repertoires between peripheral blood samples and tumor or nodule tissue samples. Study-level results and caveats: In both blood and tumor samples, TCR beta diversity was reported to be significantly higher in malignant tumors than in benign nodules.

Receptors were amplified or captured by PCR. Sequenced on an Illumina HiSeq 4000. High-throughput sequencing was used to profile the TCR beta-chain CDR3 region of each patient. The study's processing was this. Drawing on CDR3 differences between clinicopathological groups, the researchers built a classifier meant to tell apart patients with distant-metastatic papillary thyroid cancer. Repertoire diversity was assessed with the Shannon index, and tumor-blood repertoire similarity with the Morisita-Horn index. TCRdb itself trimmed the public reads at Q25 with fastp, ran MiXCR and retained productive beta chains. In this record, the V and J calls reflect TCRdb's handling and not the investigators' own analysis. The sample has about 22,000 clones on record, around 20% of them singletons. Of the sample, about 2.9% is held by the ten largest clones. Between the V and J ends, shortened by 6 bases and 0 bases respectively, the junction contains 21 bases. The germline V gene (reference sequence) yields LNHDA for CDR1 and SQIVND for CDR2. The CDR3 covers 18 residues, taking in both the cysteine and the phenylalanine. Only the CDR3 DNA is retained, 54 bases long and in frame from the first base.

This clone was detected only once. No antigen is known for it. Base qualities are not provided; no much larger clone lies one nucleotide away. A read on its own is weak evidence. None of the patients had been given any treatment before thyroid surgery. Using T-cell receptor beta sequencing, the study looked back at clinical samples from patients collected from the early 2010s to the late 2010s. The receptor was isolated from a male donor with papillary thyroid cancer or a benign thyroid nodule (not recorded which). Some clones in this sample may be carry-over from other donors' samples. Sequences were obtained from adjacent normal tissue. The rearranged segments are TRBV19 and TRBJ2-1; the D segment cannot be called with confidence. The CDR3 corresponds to CASRWGSCSPSSYNEQFF. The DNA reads TGTGCCAGTAGATGGGGTAGCTGTAGTCCTAGCTCCTACAATGAGCAGTTCTTC.